The clone carrying this T cell receptor (beta chain) showed up just a few times. TCRdb used MiXCR to reprocess the reads, holding one entry per CDR3 protein. The data show about 320,000 distinct CDR3 sequences, with 8% to 9.5% seen just once and approximately 4.5% held by the top ten. This entry belongs to a study of T cell repertoires in cytomegalovirus infection. Germline lookup yields CDR1 SEHNR and CDR2 FQNEAQ (reference sequence). The germline V and J ends were trimmed by 1 base and 0 bases, with 13 bases remaining between them. CDR3 size: 17 residues. The sequence derives from a human donor in good health (CMV status not recorded). Some clones in this sample may be carry-over from other donors' samples. The V gene is TRBV7-9, the J gene TRBJ2-4; perhaps TRBD1 as D (5 bases). The material sequenced was PBMCs. For the CDR3, the DNA is TGTGCCAGCAGCTTAGACAGGCAGAAGCTAGCCAAAAACATTCAGTACTTC. It yields the protein CASSLDRQKLAKNIQYF.